Listed here are 20 T cell receptor beta chains from one sample, sequenced in a study of shared clonotypes between healthy human individuals. Some clones are missing from TCRdb's copy, which holds only in-frame ones; the method was immunoSEQ multiplex PCR. The table lists over a million clones, about 96% of them singletons, with about 1% in the top ten. The sequenced sample consisted of naive CD4+ T cells sorted from blood. Subset described: CD45RA+ positively selected. Receptors originate from a man younger than 40 in good health.

V is TRBV28 and J is TRBJ1-5; the D gene is possibly TRBD1 (5 bases). The V end lost 11 bases, the J end lost 0 bases, and 20 bases lay between the germline ends. CDR1 and CDR2 (germline): MDHEN, SYDVKM. The CDR3 extends over 16 amino acids. CDR3 amino acids: CAGQVGRGSSNQPQHF. CDR3 nucleotides: TGTGCCGGCCAAGTTGGGCGGGGGAGTAGCAATCAGCCCCAGCATTTT.

DNA for the CDR3: TGTGCCAGTAGTATGACCCGACAGACAAGCAATCAGCCCCAGCATTTT. Translation gives CASSMTRQTSNQPQHF. This chain links TRBV19 with TRBJ1-5, with D tentatively TRBD1 (5 bases). The CDR3 runs to 16 residues. V was trimmed by 3 bases and J by 1 base, leaving 13 bases between them. Germline V lookup: CDR1 LNHDA, CDR2 SQIVND (reference sequence).

The CDR3 nucleotides are TGTGCCACTCGGGGAGCGACCTATGGCTACACCTTC. Amino acids: CATRGATYGYTF. This chain joins TRBV28 and TRBJ1-2; D not certain. CDR1 MDHEN and CDR2 SYDVKM come from the germline V gene. The CDR3 sequence is 12 residues long. Deletions cut 10 bases from V and 4 bases from J, with 13 bases between.

The V gene is TRBV18, the J gene TRBJ2-1; TRBD2 agrees at 7 bases. V was pared by 3 bases and J by 2 bases, with 19 bases of the junction left unmatched. This CDR3 has 20 amino acids. The germline CDR1 and CDR2 sequences are KGHSH and LQKENI. CDR3 nucleotide sequence: TGTGCCAGCTCACCGCTTCCGCCTAGCGGACCTAAAGGCGCCTACAATGAGCAGTTCTTC. Amino acid sequence: CASSPLPPSGPKGAYNEQFF.

The chain combines TRBV18 with TRBJ2-5, with D hard to call. CDR3 length: 16 residues. The germline V and J ends were trimmed by 2 bases and 4 bases, with 17 bases remaining between them. Looked up from germline, CDR1 is KGHSH and CDR2 is LQKENI. DNA for the CDR3: TGTGCCAGCTCACCAAAAACGCCGGGCGCGCGAGAGACCCAGTACTTC. Its translation is CASSPKTPGARETQYF.

V gene TRBV28 combines with J gene TRBJ2-6; unclear D gene. This CDR3 comprises 15 residues. CDR1 and CDR2 (germline): MDHEN, SYDVKM. V lost 6 bases and J lost 0, with 9 bases in between. The CDR3, as DNA: TGTGCCAGCAGCCCCAGAGACTCTGGGGCCAACGTCCTGACTTTC. Translation: CASSPRDSGANVLTF.

The V call is TRBV6-1, the J call TRBJ1-4; 7 nucleotides agree with TRBD1. In germline, CDR1 is MNHNS, CDR2 SASEGT. J gave up 8 bases and V 8 bases, and 11 bases lay outside the gene matches. The CDR3 extends over 14 amino acids. The CDR3 region has the DNA TGTGCCAGCGGCCAGGGGGACGCTAGGGAAAAACTGTTTTTT. Encoded protein: CASGQGDAREKLFF.

The chain is built from TRBV7-2 and TRBJ2-7; 8 nucleotides agree with TRBD1. The J segment lost 4 bases and the V segment lost 5 bases, leaving 10 bases of the junction unmatched. The CDR3 covers 15 residues. CDR1 and CDR2 from the germline V gene are SGHTA and FQGNSA. The CDR3 is CASSAGQGLFYEQYF. The CDR3 bases are TGTGCCAGCAGCGCCGGACAGGGTCTTTTTTACGAGCAGTACTTC.

This chain connects TRBV2 to TRBJ2-2; 9 positions agree with TRBD2. The germline gives CDR1 SNHLY, CDR2 FYNNEI. V lost 5 bases and J lost 4; bases outside the gene matches: 5. The CDR3 loop spans 15 amino acids. The CDR3 here is CASSQGLAPTGELFF. The DNA of the CDR3 is TGTGCCAGCAGTCAGGGACTAGCACCCACCGGGGAGCTGTTTTTT.

The V call is TRBV7-2, the J call TRBJ2-7; no clear D. The germline V gene encodes CDR1 SGHTA and CDR2 FQGNSA. The CDR3 totals 13 residues. Trimming stripped 3 bases from V and 6 bases from J, with 12 bases between. The CDR3 DNA reads TGTGCCAGCAGCTTGAGGACCCCATCCGAGCAGTACTTC. This gives the protein CASSLRTPSEQYF.

V usage is TRBV28 and J usage is TRBJ2-2, with 11 positions matching TRBD2. CDR1 MDHEN and CDR2 SYDVKM come from the germline V gene. Unmatched junction bases numbered 10, after V lost 6 bases and J lost 4 bases. The CDR3 sequence is 17 residues long. CDR3 DNA: TGTGCCAGCAGGAGACAATTAGCGGGAGGGGTCACCGGGGAGCTGTTTTTT. Translating it yields CASRRQLAGGVTGELFF. Complete variable domain (other parts from reference TRBV28 and TRBJ2-2): DVKVTQSSRYLVKRTGEKVFLECVQDMDHENMFWYRQDPGLGLRLIYFSYDVKMKEKGDIPEGYSVSREKKERFSLILESASTNQTSMYLCASRRQLAGGVTGELFFGEGSRLTVL.

This sequence joins TRBV5-1 and TRBJ1-5; TRBD1 matches at 7 bases. Germline lookup yields CDR1 SGHRS and CDR2 YFSETQ. The CDR3 sequence is 17 residues long. V lost 4 bases to trimming and J lost 0 bases; unmatched junction nucleotides: 10. Written as DNA, the CDR3 is TGCGCCAGCAGCACCGACCGGGACAGATATAGCAATCAGCCCCAGCATTTT. This translates into CASSTDRDRYSNQPQHF. Variable domain in full (rest from reference TRBV5-1 and TRBJ1-5): KAGVTQTPRYLIKTRGQQVTLSCSPISGHRSVSWYQQTPGQGLQFLFEYFSETQRNKGNFPGRFSGRQFSNSRSEMNVSTLELGDSALYLCASSTDRDRYSNQPQHFGDGTRLSIL.

Worth noting for this clone: The sample carries other DNA sequences with the same CDR3. This chain uses TRBV9 with TRBJ2-3, with D hard to call. CDR3 length: 14 residues. CDR1 is SGDLS and CDR2 is YYNGEE in the germline V gene. The ends were cut back, 0 bases at V and 6 bases at J, with 11 bases in the middle. The CDR3 nucleotides read TGTGCCAGCAGCGTAGCGTCCCTGGGGGATACGCAGTATTTT. Translated: CASSVASLGDTQYF.

The chain uses TRBV7-6 and TRBJ1-1, with D unresolved. The CDR3 is 14 amino acids. Trimming shortened V by 5 bases and J by 3 bases, and 13 bases separated the two germline ends. Germline V gives CDR1 SGHVS, CDR2 FNYEAQ. CDR3 region: CASSPPGVDTEAFF. Here the CDR3 DNA reads TGTGCCAGCAGCCCCCCCGGGGTGGACACTGAAGCTTTCTTT. Together with reference TRBV7-6 and TRBJ1-1, the CDR3 gives the full variable domain: GAGVSQSPRYKVTKRGQDVALRCDPISGHVSLYWYRQALGQGPEFLTYFNYEAQQDKSGLPNDRFSAERPEGSISTLTIQRTEQRDSAMYRCASSPPGVDTEAFFGQGTRLTVV.

This chain connects TRBV6-5 to TRBJ1-2; the match to TRBD1 covers 7 bases. Germline V gene lookup returns CDR1 MNHEY and CDR2 SVGAGI. V was pared by 6 bases and J by 8 bases, with 9 bases of the junction left unmatched. The CDR3 has 13 residues. The CDR3 is CASRGTVGVGYTF. In DNA form, the CDR3 reads TGTGCCAGCAGGGGGACAGTCGGGGTCGGCTACACCTTC.

This clone was picked up one time. The chain recombines TRBV7-2 with TRBJ2-7; TRBD1 matches at 9 bases. CDR1 and CDR2 from the germline V gene are SGHTA and FQGNSA. CDR3 length equals 15 residues. Germline trimming cut 8 bases from V and 3 bases from J; bases unmatched to any gene: 11. CDR3: CASGSGTGLGYEQYF. CDR3 DNA: TGTGCCAGCGGATCCGGGACAGGGCTAGGCTACGAGCAGTACTTC.

The rearrangement uses TRBV11-2 and TRBJ2-3; 7 nucleotides agree with TRBD2. CDR1 and CDR2 from the germline V gene are SGHAT and FQNNGV. Unmatched junction bases numbered 5, after V lost 5 bases and J lost 0 bases. The CDR3 spans 15 residues. DNA of the CDR3: TGTGCCAGCAGCCCCACGGGGGGTAGCACAGATACGCAGTATTTT. The encoded protein is CASSPTGGSTDTQYF.

With regard to this clone: The same CDR3 is also encoded by other DNA sequences in this sample. This chain uses TRBV20-1 with TRBJ1-1; D not certain. The V and J ends lost 3 bases and 1 base respectively, with 3 bases between them. The CDR3 is 11 amino acids. Germline V gene data show CDR1 as DFQATT and CDR2 as SNEGSKA (reference sequence). The CDR3 bases are TGCAGTGCTAGCGAGAACACTGAAGCTTTCTTT. Amino acids: CSASENTEAFF.

The genes are TRBV6-6 and TRBJ2-7; D is unclear. Germline V gene sequence: CDR1 MNHNY, CDR2 SVGAGI (reference sequence). Trimming removed 0 bases from V and 2 bases from J, with 14 bases in between. The CDR3 consists of 16 residues. CDR3 nucleotides: TGTGCCAGCAGTTACTCGAAAGAAACTACCACCTACGAGCAGTACTTC. This encodes CASSYSKETTTYEQYF.

The V gene is TRBV5-1, the J gene TRBJ1-4; unclear D gene. Germline values: CDR1 SGHRS, CDR2 YFSETQ. V shed 0 bases and J shed 0 bases, with 6 bases lying between them. The CDR3 is 15 amino acids. CDR3 amino acids: CASSLDGTTNEKLFF. Here the CDR3 DNA reads TGCGCCAGCAGCTTGGACGGCACAACTAATGAAAAACTGTTTTTT. The variable domain in full, with the rest retrieved from reference TRBV5-1 and TRBJ1-4, is KAGVTQTPRYLIKTRGQQVTLSCSPISGHRSVSWYQQTPGQGLQFLFEYFSETQRNKGNFPGRFSGRQFSNSRSEMNVSTLELGDSALYLCASSLDGTTNEKLFFGSGTQLSVL.